These 21 T cell receptor beta chains came from one sample sequenced in a study of OX40 agonist ivuxolimab in advanced cancers. The method was immunoSEQ multiplex PCR; TCRdb's version includes in-frame clones alone and lacks a portion of them. The table includes around 23,000 clones, about 79% detected once. The material was CD4+ or CD8+ T cells sorted from blood, obtained in a trial of the OX40 agonist ivuxolimab. Source of these receptors: an adult with an advanced solid tumor such as melanoma, head and neck, liver or kidney cancer.

The chain links TRBV7-6 to TRBJ1-6; D unresolved. Germline V gene sequence: CDR1 SGHVS, CDR2 FNYEAQ. V was trimmed by 0 bases and J by 8 bases, leaving 8 bases between them. The CDR3 extends over 14 amino acids. The DNA of the CDR3 is TGTGCCAGCAGCTTAGCAGGGTCGGATTCACCCCTCCACTTT. Protein: CASSLAGSDSPLHF. The complete variable domain, with remaining parts taken from reference TRBV7-6 and TRBJ1-6, reads GAGVSQSPRYKVTKRGQDVALRCDPISGHVSLYWYRQALGQGPEFLTYFNYEAQQDKSGLPNDRFSAERPEGSISTLTIQRTEQRDSAMYRCASSLAGSDSPLHFGNGTRLTVT.

This clone was seen only once. CDR3 DNA sequence: TGTGCCAGCAGCCGTCTCGGACTGGCTTATAATTCACCCCTCCACTTT. Its translation is CASSRLGLAYNSPLHF. This chain connects TRBV14 to TRBJ1-6; unclear D gene. Trimming removed 4 bases from V and 4 bases from J, with 14 bases in between. The CDR3 extends over 16 amino acids. In germline, CDR1 is SGHDN, CDR2 FVKESK.

The chain couples TRBV27 to TRBJ1-1, with TRBD1 matching 7 bases. V gave up 3 bases and J gave up 0 bases; unmatched junction bases: 1. The CDR3 contains 14 residues. Germline values: CDR1 MNHEY, CDR2 SMNVEV (reference sequence). CDR3 sequence: CASSFGTVNTEAFF. CDR3 sequence (DNA): TGTGCCAGCAGTTTCGGGACAGTGAACACTGAAGCTTTCTTT.

The V call is TRBV19, the J call TRBJ1-4; D remains ambiguous. Germline loops: CDR1 LNHDA, CDR2 SQIVND (reference sequence). This CDR3 is built from 15 residues. Between the trimmed V and J ends, which lost 8 bases and 5 bases, there was a span of 18 bases. The chain's CDR3 is CASARGVAVNEKLFF. The DNA for the CDR3 is TGTGCCAGTGCCCGAGGTGTTGCAGTAAATGAAAAACTGTTTTTT.

The rearrangement joins TRBV4-2 to TRBJ2-7, with a weak D call TRBD2 (5 bases). V was clipped by 5 bases and J by 3 bases, with 11 bases between them. The length of the CDR3 is 13 residues. Germline assignment: CDR1 LGHNA and CDR2 YNFKEQ. The DNA for the CDR3 is TGTGCCAGCAGCACTGGCGAGGGCTACGAGCAGTACTTC. Its protein product is CASSTGEGYEQYF.

The rearrangement uses TRBV5-5 and TRBJ1-1; a possible D gene is TRBD1 (6 bases). Germline V CDR1 and CDR2: SGHKS, YYEKEE (reference sequence). The CDR3 covers 16 residues. The V and J ends lost 3 bases and 2 bases respectively, with 17 bases between them. The CDR3 sequence is CASSSTGGRINTEAFF. The CDR3 DNA is TGTGCCAGCAGCTCAACCGGGGGCCGGATAAACACTGAAGCTTTCTTT.

The chain links TRBV7-3 to TRBJ2-2; D uncertain. V was shortened by 1 base and J by 3 bases, with 6 bases between the two germline ends. This CDR3 has 14 residues. In germline, CDR1 is SGHTA, CDR2 FQGTGA. DNA of the CDR3: TGTGCCAGCAGCTTAATTGGGTACACCGGGGAGCTGTTTTTT. Amino acid sequence: CASSLIGYTGELFF.

The chain has TRBV6-6 and TRBJ2-5; TRBD1 might be the D (5 bases). Trimming pared 11 bases from V and 2 bases from J, leaving 21 bases between. The CDR3 loop spans 15 amino acids. The germline gives CDR1 MNHNY, CDR2 SVGAGI (reference sequence). CDR3 residues: CASQDRREIQETQYF. The DNA for the CDR3 is TGTGCCTCCCAGGACCGCAGGGAAATACAAGAGACCCAGTACTTC.

V and J are TRBV4-2 and TRBJ2-2; TRBD2 matches at 10 bases. This CDR3 spans 15 amino acids. Trimming took 6 bases from V and 5 from J; bases not matched to a gene: 6. Germline V gives CDR1 LGHNA, CDR2 YNFKEQ. The CDR3 here is CASRPSGSGTGELFF. In DNA form, the CDR3 reads TGTGCCAGCAGGCCTAGCGGGAGTGGTACCGGGGAGCTGTTTTTT.

This clone was counted only a few times. The genes are TRBV6-5 and TRBJ2-7; D is uncertain. V lost 4 bases and J lost 4, with 14 bases in between. The CDR3 consists of 14 residues. Germline CDR1 and CDR2: MNHEY and SVGAGI. CDR3 protein: CASSSSSKTYEQYF. Here the CDR3 DNA reads TGTGCCAGCAGTTCCAGCTCGAAGACTTACGAGCAGTACTTC.

This sequence joins TRBV29-1 and TRBJ1-1; D is ambiguous. Germline CDR1 SQVTM, CDR2 ANQGSEA. This CDR3 is 11 amino acids long. Trimming shortened V by 4 bases and J by 5 bases, and 8 bases separated the two germline ends. CDR3 nucleotides: TGCAGCGTTGTCGAGGCGACTGAAGCTTTCTTT. As protein: CSVVEATEAFF.

This clone turned up a few times. V is TRBV7-9 and J is TRBJ1-1; 9 bases map to TRBD1. The germline gives CDR1 SEHNR, CDR2 FQNEAQ (reference sequence). V lost 5 bases to trimming and J lost 7 bases; unmatched junction nucleotides: 11. The CDR3 runs to 15 residues. The CDR3 loop reads CASSLTGGDLGEAFF. CDR3 in DNA: TGTGCCAGCAGCCTGACAGGGGGAGACCTAGGTGAAGCTTTCTTT.

The rearrangement links TRBV18 to TRBJ1-1; D possibly corresponds to TRBD1 (6 bases). Germline CDR1 and CDR2: KGHSH and LQKENI. There are 17 residues in the CDR3. Trimming removed 10 bases at V and 5 bases at J, with 29 bases between. The CDR3, as DNA: TGTGCCACCCCTAGGCCCAACTGGGGGCCGAAACTAACTGAAGCTTTCTTT. Its protein is CATPRPNWGPKLTEAFF.

The chain has TRBV5-1 and TRBJ2-3; 10 bases are shared with TRBD2. The CDR3 spans 15 residues. Trimming took 0 bases from V and 6 from J; bases not matched to a gene: 4. Germline CDR1 SGHRS, CDR2 YFSETQ. CDR3: CASSLGLAGADTQYF. The CDR3 bases are TGCGCCAGCAGCTTGGGGCTAGCGGGAGCGGATACGCAGTATTTT.

The chain combines TRBV7-6 with TRBJ1-1, with 7 bases fitting TRBD1. Germline CDR1 is SGHVS and CDR2 is FNYEAQ. V shed 0 bases and J 0 bases; nucleotides not matched to a gene: 10. This CDR3 has 18 residues. CDR3 sequence reads: CASSLAGGGGAMNTEAFF. In nucleotides, the CDR3 is TGTGCCAGCAGCTTAGCGGGGGGAGGGGGCGCGATGAACACTGAAGCTTTCTTT.

V usage is TRBV7-8 and J usage is TRBJ1-1; 7 bases are a match to TRBD1. Per germline, CDR1 SGHVS and CDR2 FQNEAQ. This CDR3 has 16 amino acids. Trimming at V came to 5 bases and at J to 1 base, leaving 10 bases not matched to a gene. CDR3 bases: TGTGCCAGCAGCAGTCTCTTGGGACAGAGGAACACTGAAGCTTTCTTT. It yields the protein CASSSLLGQRNTEAFF.

This clone was counted a single time. The CDR3 loop is CASTTPGLNTGELFF. Here the CDR3 DNA reads TGTGCCAGCACCACGCCGGGACTCAACACCGGGGAGCTGTTTTTT. The chain uses TRBV27 and TRBJ2-2; tentative D call: TRBD2 (6 bases). In germline, CDR1 is MNHEY, CDR2 SMNVEV (reference sequence). The CDR3 is made up of 15 amino acids. V was shortened by 7 bases and J by 2 bases, with 14 bases between the two germline ends.

The gene calls are TRBV27 and TRBJ1-5, with D unclear. Germline V gives CDR1 MNHEY, CDR2 SMNVEV (reference sequence). The CDR3 has 10 residues. V lost 9 bases to trimming and J lost 6 bases, with 6 bases between them. The CDR3 DNA reads TGTGCCAGTGGGCCTCAGCCCCAGCATTTT. Its protein is CASGPQPQHF.

There are a few counts of this clone. The rearrangement joins TRBV5-1 to TRBJ2-3; 13 bases fit TRBD2. V trimming: 4 bases; J trimming: 1 base; junction bases outside the gene matches: 6. The CDR3 is 17 amino acids. Germline V gene sequence: CDR1 SGHRS, CDR2 YFSETQ. The DNA of the CDR3 is TGCGCCAGCAGCCCCAGACTAGCGGGGGGCGGCACAGATACGCAGTATTTT. Protein: CASSPRLAGGGTDTQYF.

The chain combines TRBV6-6 with TRBJ1-2, with D perhaps matching TRBD1 (5 bases). Germline V gene lookup returns CDR1 MNHNY and CDR2 SVGAGI (reference sequence). V was cut by 7 bases and J by 7 bases, with 19 bases left in between. The CDR3 sequence is 14 residues long. The CDR3 region has the DNA TGTGCCAGCACCCCCCGTCCGGGGGACCCTGGCTACACCTTC. Its translation: CASTPRPGDPGYTF.

The chain recombines TRBV28 with TRBJ2-2, with 11 bases matching TRBD2. CDR1 and CDR2 (germline): MDHEN, SYDVKM. The trim removed 1 base at V and 4 bases at J, leaving 5 bases unmatched. The CDR3 is 17 amino acids. As DNA, the CDR3 is TGTGCCAGCAGTTTATTAGGACTAGCGGGTTCCACCGGGGAGCTGTTTTTT. Translated: CASSLLGLAGSTGELFF. The variable domain in full, completed from reference TRBV28 and TRBJ2-2, reads DVKVTQSSRYLVKRTGEKVFLECVQDMDHENMFWYRQDPGLGLRLIYFSYDVKMKEKGDIPEGYSVSREKKERFSLILESASTNQTSMYLCASSLLGLAGSTGELFFGEGSRLTVL.